Included here is one T cell receptor beta chain sequence, with context. The antigen remains undetermined. Clones were sequenced by immunoSEQ multiplex PCR, and TCRdb holds only the in-frame ones, with some missing. Among approximately 36,000 clones listed, over 85% were seen once. This sample was taken from a study of circulating and synovial CD4+ cells in juvenile arthritis. Findings and limits, study-wide: These blood cells shared more CDR3 sequences with synovium than bulk blood. T cell genome counts differed by at least an order of magnitude between CPL and CD4 samples.

V was pared by 7 bases and J by 4 bases, with 18 bases of the junction left unmatched. The CDR3 is made up of 18 amino acids. CDR1 is LNHDA and CDR2 is SQIVND in the germline V gene (reference sequence). The specimen was CD4+ T cells from blood. V gene TRBV19 combines with J gene TRBJ2-3, with TRBD2 identical over 9 bases. This sequence originates from a human donor with juvenile idiopathic arthritis. CDR3: CASTPTAGTSKGADTQYF. DNA of the CDR3: TGTGCCAGTACTCCAACGGCAGGGACTAGCAAGGGCGCAGATACGCAGTATTTT.